This T cell receptor (beta chain) derives from a study of Graves' ophthalmopathy and Graves' hyperthyroidism. The CDR3 runs 15 residues. Trimming removed 1 base at V and 1 base at J, with 8 bases between. Germline assignment: CDR1 MNHNS and CDR2 SASEGT. The authors amplified TCR beta CDR3 regions, and they did so from RNA transcripts for repertoire sequencing. An opening RT-PCR round employed HTBI primers and preceded a second-round multiplex PCR. TCRdb re-called the multiplex PCR reads with MiXCR, one entry per CDR3 protein. The repertoire holds over 500,000 distinct CDR3 sequences, with about a fifth as singletons. This clonotype was counted ten times or more.

This chain connects TRBV6-1 to TRBJ1-5, with D unclear. The sample consisted of peripheral blood. The sequence derives from a woman aged 18-29 years with stable Graves' hyperthyroidism. Some clones in this sample may be carry-over from other donors' samples. The CDR3 region is CASSEVGSSNQPQHF. DNA of the CDR3: TGTGCCAGCAGTGAAGTGGGTTCGAGCAATCAGCCCCAGCATTTT.